The clone carrying this TCR beta chain was picked up one time. Its antigen is unknown. At the DNA level, this CDR3 is encoded by other sequences in the same sample as well. This record comes from a study of cytomegalovirus exposure and HLA in healthy donors. Study-level findings and limits: Reports described diagnosis of cytomegalovirus status by the classifier as highly specific and sensitive.

Primers for the PCR totalled 60 Vbeta and 13 Jbeta. Assay used: immunoSEQ multiplex PCR; TCRdb lists only in-frame clones, some missing. The sample records fewer than 250,000 clones, about 79% being singletons. Sequencing was carried out using PBMCs. This clonotype was obtained from a male donor in good health and CMV-seronegative.

This chain's CDR3 is CASTLAGADTQYF. CDR3 coding DNA: TGTGCCAGTACCCTAGCGGGAGCAGATACGCAGTATTTT. V usage is TRBV19 and J usage is TRBJ2-3; 10 bases agree with TRBD2. The germline gives CDR1 LNHDA, CDR2 SQIVND (reference sequence). This CDR3 contains 13 residues. With V trimmed by 7 bases and J by 4 bases, 2 bases remained unmatched. Together with reference TRBV19 and TRBJ2-3, the CDR3 gives the full variable domain: DGGITQSPKYLFRKEGQNVTLSCEQNLNHDAMYWYRQDPGQGLRLIYYSQIVNDFQKGDIAEGYSVSREKKESFPLTVTSAQKNPTAFYLCASTLAGADTQYFGPGTRLTVL.